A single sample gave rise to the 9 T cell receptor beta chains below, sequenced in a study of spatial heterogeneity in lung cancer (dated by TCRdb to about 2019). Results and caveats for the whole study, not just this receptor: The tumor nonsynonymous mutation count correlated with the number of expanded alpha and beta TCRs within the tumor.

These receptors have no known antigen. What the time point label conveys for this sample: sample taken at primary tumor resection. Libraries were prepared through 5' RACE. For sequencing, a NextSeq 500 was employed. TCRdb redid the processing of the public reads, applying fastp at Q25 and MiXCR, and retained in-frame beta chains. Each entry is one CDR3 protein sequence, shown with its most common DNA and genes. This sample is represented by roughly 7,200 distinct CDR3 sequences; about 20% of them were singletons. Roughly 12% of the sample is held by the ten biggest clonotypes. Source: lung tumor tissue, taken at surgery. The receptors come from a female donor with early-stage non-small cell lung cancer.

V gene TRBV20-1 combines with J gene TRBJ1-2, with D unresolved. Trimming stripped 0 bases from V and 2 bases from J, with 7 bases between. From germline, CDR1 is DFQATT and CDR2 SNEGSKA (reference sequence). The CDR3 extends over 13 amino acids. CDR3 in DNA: TGCAGTGCTAGAGATCTGGGGAACTATGGCTACACCTTC. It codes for CSARDLGNYGYTF.

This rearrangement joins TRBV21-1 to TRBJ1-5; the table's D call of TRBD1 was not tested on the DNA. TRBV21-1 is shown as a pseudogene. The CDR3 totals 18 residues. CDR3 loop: CASSYRRDSQSFNQPQHF. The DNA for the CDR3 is TGTGCCAGCAGCTACCGCCGGGACAGCCAGTCCTTCAATCAGCCCCAGCATTTT.

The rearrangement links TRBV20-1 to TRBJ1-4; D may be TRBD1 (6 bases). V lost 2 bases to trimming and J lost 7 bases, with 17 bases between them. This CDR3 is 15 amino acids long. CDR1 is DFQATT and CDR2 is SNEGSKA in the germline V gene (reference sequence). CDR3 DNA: TGCAGTGCTAGACCACCAAACAGGGCCGGTGAAAAACTGTTTTTT. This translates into CSARPPNRAGEKLFF.

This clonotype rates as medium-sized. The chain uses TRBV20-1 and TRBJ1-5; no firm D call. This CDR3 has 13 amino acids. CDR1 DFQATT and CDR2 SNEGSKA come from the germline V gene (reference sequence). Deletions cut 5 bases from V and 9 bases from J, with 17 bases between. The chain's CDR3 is CSASTLGGRPQHF. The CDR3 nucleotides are TGCAGTGCTTCGACACTAGGAGGTCGGCCCCAGCATTTT.

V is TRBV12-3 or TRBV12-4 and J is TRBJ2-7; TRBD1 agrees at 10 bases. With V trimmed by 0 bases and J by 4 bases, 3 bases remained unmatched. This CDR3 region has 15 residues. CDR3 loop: CASSLAGQGVYEQYF. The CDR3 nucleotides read TGTGCCAGCAGTTTAGCCGGACAGGGGGTATACGAGCAGTACTTC.

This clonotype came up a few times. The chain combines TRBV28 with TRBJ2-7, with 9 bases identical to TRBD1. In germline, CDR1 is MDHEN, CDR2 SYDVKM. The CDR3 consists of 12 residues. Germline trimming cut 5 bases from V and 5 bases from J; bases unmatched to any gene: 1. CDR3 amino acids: CASSGDRDEQYF. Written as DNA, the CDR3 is TGTGCCAGCAGTGGGGACAGGGACGAGCAGTACTTC.

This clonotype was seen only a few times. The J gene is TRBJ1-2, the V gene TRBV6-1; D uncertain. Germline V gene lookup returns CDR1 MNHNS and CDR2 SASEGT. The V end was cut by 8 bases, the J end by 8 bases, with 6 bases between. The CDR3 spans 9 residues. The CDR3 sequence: CASGEGYTF. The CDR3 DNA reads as TGTGCCAGCGGGGAAGGCTACACCTTC.

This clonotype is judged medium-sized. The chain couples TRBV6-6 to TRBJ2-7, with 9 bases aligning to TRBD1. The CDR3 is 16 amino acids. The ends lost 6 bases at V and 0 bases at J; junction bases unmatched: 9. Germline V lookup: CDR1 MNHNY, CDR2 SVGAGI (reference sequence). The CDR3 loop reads CASSPVDRGSSYEQYF. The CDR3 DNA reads TGTGCCAGCAGCCCAGTGGACAGGGGTAGCTCCTACGAGCAGTACTTC.

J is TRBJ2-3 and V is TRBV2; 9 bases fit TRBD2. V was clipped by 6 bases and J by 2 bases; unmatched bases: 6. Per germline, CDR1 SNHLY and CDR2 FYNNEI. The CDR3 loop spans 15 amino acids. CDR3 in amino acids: CASSSLAGLTDTQYF. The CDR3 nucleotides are TGTGCCAGCAGCTCCCTAGCGGGGCTCACAGATACGCAGTATTTT.